Below are 26 T cell receptor beta chains sequenced from a single sample in a study of shared clonotypes between healthy human individuals. Here immunoSEQ multiplex PCR was the method, and the copy in TCRdb shows in-frame clones only, minus some. Of around 1.9 million clones detected, 93% appear once; the ten largest clones hold about 1.6%. Terminally differentiated effector memory CD45RA+ cells were left out of the naive CD8 fraction, which was CD45RO-negative and positively selected for CCR7. The sequencing input was naive CD8+ T cells from PBMCs. The receptors shown here come from a man between 18 and 29 years old in good health. Some clones in this sample may be carry-over from other donors' samples.

The chain carries TRBV19 and TRBJ2-3, with 8 bases matching TRBD1. Germline loops: CDR1 LNHDA, CDR2 SQIVND (reference sequence). The junction had 11 bases not matched to a gene; V was cut back by 5 bases and J by 10 bases. The CDR3 covers 14 residues. CDR3: CASSPDRDWTAQYF. In DNA form, the CDR3 reads TGTGCCAGTAGTCCGGACAGGGATTGGACAGCGCAGTATTTT.

The chain links TRBV19 to TRBJ2-7, with 11 bases fitting TRBD2. Trimming took 7 bases from V and 0 from J; bases not matched to a gene: 5. This CDR3 is built from 15 residues. The germline gives CDR1 LNHDA, CDR2 SQIVND (reference sequence). The CDR3 loop reads CASKPTSGTSYEQYF. The CDR3 DNA reads as TGTGCCAGTAAACCGACTAGCGGGACCTCCTACGAGCAGTACTTC.

The chain carries TRBV10-3 and TRBJ2-2; D gene unclear. The V end lost 8 bases, the J end lost 5 bases, and 12 bases lay between the germline ends. Germline-derived CDR1 and CDR2 are ENHRY and SYGVKD. The CDR3 is 13 residues long. CDR3 sequence: CAIGILETGELFF. CDR3 coding DNA: TGTGCCATCGGGATCCTTGAGACCGGGGAGCTGTTTTTT.

J is TRBJ2-7 and V is TRBV2; TRBD2 agrees at 9 bases. Germline assignment: CDR1 SNHLY and CDR2 FYNNEI. This CDR3 has 15 amino acids. Trimming at V came to 3 bases and at J to 2 bases, leaving 5 bases not matched to a gene. The CDR3 region has the DNA TGTGCCAGCAGTGAGGAAGCGGGAGGTACCTACGAGCAGTACTTC. It translates to CASSEEAGGTYEQYF.

This clone was found a few times. The chain recombines TRBV7-9 with TRBJ1-5; D gene ambiguous. Trimming pared 4 bases from V and 3 bases from J, leaving 10 bases between. The V gene's germline CDR1 is SEHNR and CDR2 FQNEAQ (reference sequence). The CDR3 consists of 14 residues. The CDR3 sequence: CASSSRDNNQPQHF. CDR3 in DNA: TGTGCCAGCAGCTCCCGGGATAACAATCAGCCCCAGCATTTT. Full variable domain (rest looked up from reference TRBV7-9 and TRBJ1-5): DTGVSQNPRHKITKRGQNVTFRCDPISEHNRLYWYRQTLGQGPEFLTYFQNEAQLEKSRLLSDRFSAERPKGSFSTLEIQRTEQGDSAMYLCASSSRDNNQPQHFGDGTRLSIL.

This clone was recorded once. V is TRBV9 and J is TRBJ2-1; D possibly corresponds to TRBD1 (6 bases). The CDR3 length is 18 residues. Trimming cost V 3 bases and J 8 bases, with 27 bases left between them. Germline loops: CDR1 SGDLS, CDR2 YYNGEE. CDR3 bases: TGTGCCAGCAGCGATCCCCGAGACAGGTCCTATCCTGGGGATGAGCAGTTCTTC. Its protein product is CASSDPRDRSYPGDEQFF.

The rearrangement links TRBV7-9 to TRBJ2-5; D is unclear. The germline V gene has CDR1 SEHNR and CDR2 FQNEAQ (reference sequence). There are 12 residues in the CDR3. Trimming left V 3 bases short and J 5 bases short, with 7 bases between. CDR3 bases: TGTGCCAGCAGCTTCTCATGGGAGACCCAGTACTTC. Translation: CASSFSWETQYF. Looking up the rest from reference TRBV7-9 and TRBJ2-5 gives the full variable domain: DTGVSQNPRHKITKRGQNVTFRCDPISEHNRLYWYRQTLGQGPEFLTYFQNEAQLEKSRLLSDRFSAERPKGSFSTLEIQRTEQGDSAMYLCASSFSWETQYFGPGTRLLVL.

In this sample, this clone turned up once. The genes are TRBV4-1 and TRBJ2-5; a weak D match, TRBD2 (5 bases). Germline V gene lookup returns CDR1 MGHRA and CDR2 YSYEKL. V lost 0 bases and J 2 bases, leaving 16 bases between the germline ends. The CDR3 is 17 amino acids. The CDR3 coding sequence is TGCGCCAGCAGCCAAGAGGATTTACTAGTCCCACAAGAGACCCAGTACTTC. This translates into CASSQEDLLVPQETQYF.

A word on this clone: This CDR3 is also generated by other DNA sequences in the sample. The chain combines TRBV18 with TRBJ2-7; D is undetermined. The V end lost 0 bases, the J end lost 3 bases, and 6 bases lay between the germline ends. The CDR3 length is 13 residues. Germline lookup yields CDR1 KGHSH and CDR2 LQKENI. The CDR3 protein is CASSPPDGYEQYF. In nucleotides, the CDR3 is TGTGCCAGCTCACCACCAGACGGCTACGAGCAGTACTTC.

The chain uses TRBV29-1 and TRBJ2-7, with D possibly TRBD2 on 6 matching bases. CDR3 length equals 14 residues. V was shortened by 1 base and J by 2 bases, with 12 bases between the two germline ends. The germline V gene has CDR1 SQVTM and CDR2 ANQGSEA. CDR3 bases: TGCAGCGTTGAAGTCAAGGAGGGGACCTACGAGCAGTACTTC. Translating gives CSVEVKEGTYEQYF.

This clone is a singleton in its sample. This chain uses TRBV11-2 with TRBJ2-1, with TRBD2 identical over 13 bases. The CDR3 contains 17 residues. From germline, CDR1 is SGHAT and CDR2 FQNNGV. V was pared by 3 bases and J by 7 bases, with 9 bases of the junction left unmatched. The CDR3 region has the DNA TGTGCCAGCAGCTTGGAGGGGACTAGCGGGATCTGGAATGAGCAGTTCTTC. Translating gives CASSLEGTSGIWNEQFF.

The CDR3 protein is CASSFSGTGSYYGYTF. The CDR3 DNA follows: TGTGCCAGCAGCTTTTCCGGGACAGGGTCTTACTATGGCTACACCTTC. The chain carries TRBV5-8 and TRBJ1-2; 9 nucleotides line up with TRBD1. V gave up 2 bases and J gave up 3 bases; unmatched junction bases: 8. The germline gives CDR1 SGHTS, CDR2 YDEGEE. There are 16 residues in the CDR3.

The V and J genes are TRBV5-1 and TRBJ1-2, with D hard to call. The germline V gene encodes CDR1 SGHRS and CDR2 YFSETQ. Trimming took 0 bases from V and 8 from J, leaving 11 bases between them. The CDR3 loop spans 13 amino acids. CDR3: CASSLVVGWGYTF. The DNA for the CDR3 is TGCGCCAGCAGCTTGGTTGTGGGCTGGGGCTACACCTTC.

V and J are TRBV7-8 and TRBJ2-7, with 9 bases matching TRBD1. The V and J ends lost 6 bases and 3 bases, in that order; junction bases with no gene match: 3. In germline, CDR1 is SGHVS, CDR2 FQNEAQ. The length of the CDR3 is 13 residues. DNA for the CDR3: TGTGCCAGCAGACAGGACAGGGGCTACGAGCAGTACTTC. This gives the protein CASRQDRGYEQYF.

The rearrangement joins TRBV15 to TRBJ1-3; tentative D call: TRBD1 (6 bases). V shed 9 bases and J shed 0 bases, with 15 bases lying between them. This CDR3 is built from 15 residues. Germline loops: CDR1 LNHNV, CDR2 YYDKDF (reference sequence). The CDR3: CATGGGLISGNTIYF. As DNA, the CDR3 is TGTGCCACTGGAGGGGGGCTCATCTCTGGAAACACCATATATTTT.

The chain combines TRBV28 with TRBJ2-7, with 9 positions matching TRBD1. Trimming took 1 base from V and 3 from J; bases not matched to a gene: 10. The CDR3 spans 17 residues. Germline CDR1 is MDHEN and CDR2 is SYDVKM. CDR3 region: CASSLFLGQGTYYEQYF. CDR3 nucleotide sequence: TGTGCCAGCAGTTTATTTCTAGGACAGGGGACCTACTACGAGCAGTACTTC.

The chain combines TRBV7-3 with TRBJ2-2, with D possibly being TRBD1 (6 bases). The CDR3 runs 15 residues. Germline V gene lookup returns CDR1 SGHTA and CDR2 FQGTGA. V shed 6 bases and J shed 7 bases, with 18 bases lying between them. The CDR3 region has the DNA TGTGCCAGCAGTTCCCGGGACACCGTCGGCGGGGAGCTGTTTTTT. Its translation: CASSSRDTVGGELFF.

This clone was counted a single time. This CDR3 reads CASSDRLFTDTQYF. CDR3 nucleotides: TGTGCCAGCAGCGATCGGCTCTTTACAGATACGCAGTATTTT. The V gene is TRBV9, the J gene TRBJ2-3; D unclear. This CDR3 is built from 14 residues. The V gene's germline CDR1 is SGDLS and CDR2 YYNGEE. V lost 3 bases and J 3 bases, leaving 11 bases between the germline ends.

This rearrangement joins TRBV4-3 to TRBJ2-7; D is undetermined. In germline, CDR1 is LGHNA, CDR2 YSLEER. The CDR3 has 16 residues. V was shortened by 1 base and J by 4 bases, with 17 bases between the two germline ends. The CDR3 coding sequence is TGCGCCAGCAGCCAAGTTAAGGAAAACCCCCTTTACGAGCAGTACTTC. This codes for CASSQVKENPLYEQYF.

J is TRBJ1-2 and V is TRBV9; maybe TRBD1 (6 bases). CDR1 is SGDLS, CDR2 YYNGEE, per germline. Between the trimmed V and J ends, which lost 0 bases and 3 bases, there was a span of 9 bases. The length of the CDR3 is 14 residues. In DNA form, the CDR3 reads TGTGCCAGCAGCGTAGAAGGGGGTCACTATGGCTACACCTTC. It is translated as CASSVEGGHYGYTF.

The chain joins TRBV11-2 to TRBJ1-2, with D possibly being TRBD1 (6 bases). V was cut by 4 bases and J by 3 bases, with 18 bases left in between. Germline V lookup: CDR1 SGHAT, CDR2 FQNNGV. The CDR3 runs 16 residues. CDR3 in DNA: TGTGCCAGCAGCTCCTTTCCAAGACAGGCGGACTATGGCTACACCTTC. It is translated as CASSSFPRQADYGYTF. Full variable domain (rest looked up from reference TRBV11-2 and TRBJ1-2): EAGVAQSPRYKIIEKRQSVAFWCNPISGHATLYWYQQILGQGPKLLIQFQNNGVVDDSQLPKDRFSAERLKGVDSTLKIQPAKLEDSAVYLCASSSFPRQADYGYTFGSGTRLTVV.

The chain has TRBV25-1 and TRBJ1-5, with 8 bases lining up with TRBD1. The germline CDR1 and CDR2 sequences are MGHDK and SYGVNS. The CDR3 is made up of 14 amino acids. The V and J ends lost 3 bases and 5 bases, in that order; junction bases with no gene match: 3. CDR3 protein: CASSDQGAYQPQHF. The CDR3 coding sequence is TGTGCCAGCAGTGACCAGGGGGCCTATCAGCCCCAGCATTTT.

The chain combines TRBV2 with TRBJ2-3, with 8 positions matching TRBD1. Losses at the gene ends were 6 bases for V and 3 bases for J; bases not matched to a gene: 11. Germline V gives CDR1 SNHLY, CDR2 FYNNEI. The CDR3 sequence is 16 residues long. The CDR3 DNA follows: TGTGCCAGCAGCGTGGACAGGGAGAGGGATACAGATACGCAGTATTTT. It is translated as CASSVDRERDTDTQYF.

This chain joins TRBV4-1 and TRBJ2-3; no clear D. Germline V gives CDR1 MGHRA, CDR2 YSYEKL. Trimming took off 1 base at V and 4 bases at J, with 12 bases between the two ends. CDR3 size: 15 residues. The CDR3 DNA is TGCGCCAGCAGCCAAGCCGTTATTGGGGCAGATACGCAGTATTTT. The encoded protein is CASSQAVIGADTQYF.

The CDR3 region has the DNA TGTGCCAGCGCATGGCAAACCGGGGAGCTGTTTTTT. Translated: CASAWQTGELFF. The rearrangement joins TRBV27 to TRBJ2-2; D ambiguous. Germline V gene data show CDR1 as MNHEY and CDR2 as SMNVEV (reference sequence). CDR3 size: 12 residues. Trimming cost V 8 bases and J 5 bases, with 9 bases left between them.

Here the CDR3 DNA reads TGCGCCAGCAGTGATGGGGGTAGCTCCTACGAGCAGTACTTC. Protein product: CASSDGGSSYEQYF. The chain links TRBV5-1 to TRBJ2-7; D might be TRBD1 or TRBD2, each matching 5 bases. V shed 5 bases and J shed 0 bases, with 12 bases lying between them. Germline CDR1 and CDR2: SGHRS and YFSETQ. The CDR3 is 14 residues long.